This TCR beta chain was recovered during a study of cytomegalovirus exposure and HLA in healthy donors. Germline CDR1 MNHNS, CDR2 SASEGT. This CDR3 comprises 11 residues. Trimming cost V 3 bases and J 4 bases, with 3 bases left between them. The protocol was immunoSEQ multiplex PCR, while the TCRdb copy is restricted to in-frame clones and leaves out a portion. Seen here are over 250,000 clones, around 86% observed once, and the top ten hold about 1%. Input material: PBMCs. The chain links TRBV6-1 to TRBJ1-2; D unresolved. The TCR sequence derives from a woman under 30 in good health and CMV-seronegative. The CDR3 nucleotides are TGTGCCAGCAGTGACTTCTATGGCTACACCTTC. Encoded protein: CASSDFYGYTF.